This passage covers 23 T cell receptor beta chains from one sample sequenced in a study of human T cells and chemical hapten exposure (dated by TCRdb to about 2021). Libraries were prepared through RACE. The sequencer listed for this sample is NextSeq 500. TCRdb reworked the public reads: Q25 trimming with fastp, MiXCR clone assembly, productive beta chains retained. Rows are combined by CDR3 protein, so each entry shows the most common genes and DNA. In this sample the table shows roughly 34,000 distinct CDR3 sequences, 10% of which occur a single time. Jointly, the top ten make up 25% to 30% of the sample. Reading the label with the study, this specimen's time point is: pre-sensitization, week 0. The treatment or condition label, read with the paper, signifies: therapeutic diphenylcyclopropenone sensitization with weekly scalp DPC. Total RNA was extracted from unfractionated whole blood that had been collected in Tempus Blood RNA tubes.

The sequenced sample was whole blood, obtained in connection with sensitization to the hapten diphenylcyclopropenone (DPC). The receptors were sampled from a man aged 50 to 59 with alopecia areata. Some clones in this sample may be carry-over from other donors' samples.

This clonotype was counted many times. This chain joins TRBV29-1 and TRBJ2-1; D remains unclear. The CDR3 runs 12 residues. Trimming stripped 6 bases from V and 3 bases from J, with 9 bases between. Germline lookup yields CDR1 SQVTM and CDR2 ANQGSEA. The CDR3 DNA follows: TGCAGCGTCGACACGGACTACAATGAGCAGTTCTTC. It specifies CSVDTDYNEQFF.

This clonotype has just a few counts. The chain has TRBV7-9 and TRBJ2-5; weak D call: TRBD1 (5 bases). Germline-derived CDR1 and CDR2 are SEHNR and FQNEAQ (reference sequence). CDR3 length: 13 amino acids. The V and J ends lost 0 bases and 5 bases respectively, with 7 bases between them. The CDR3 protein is CASSLAGAETQYF. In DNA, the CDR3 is TGTGCCAGCAGCTTAGCAGGGGCTGAGACCCAGTACTTC.

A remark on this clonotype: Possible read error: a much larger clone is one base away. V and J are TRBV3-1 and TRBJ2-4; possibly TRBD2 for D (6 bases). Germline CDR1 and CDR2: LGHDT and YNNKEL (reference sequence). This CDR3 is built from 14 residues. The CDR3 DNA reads TGTGTCAGCAGCCAAGATGCGGGGTCGAACATTCAGTACTTC. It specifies CVSSQDAGSNIQYF.

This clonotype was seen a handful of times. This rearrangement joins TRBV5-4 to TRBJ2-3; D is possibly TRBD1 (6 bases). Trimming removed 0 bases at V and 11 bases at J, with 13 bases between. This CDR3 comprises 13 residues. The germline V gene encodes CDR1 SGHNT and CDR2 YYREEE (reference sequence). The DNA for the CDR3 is TGTGCCAGCAGCTTGGCTGGCAAGGGGGAGCAGTATTTT. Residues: CASSLAGKGEQYF.

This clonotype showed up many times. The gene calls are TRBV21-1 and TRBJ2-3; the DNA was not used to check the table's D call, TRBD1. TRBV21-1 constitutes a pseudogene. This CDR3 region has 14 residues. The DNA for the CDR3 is TGTGCCGGGGGTAGACAGGTCAACACAGATACGCAGTATTTT. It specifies CAGGRQVNTDTQYF.

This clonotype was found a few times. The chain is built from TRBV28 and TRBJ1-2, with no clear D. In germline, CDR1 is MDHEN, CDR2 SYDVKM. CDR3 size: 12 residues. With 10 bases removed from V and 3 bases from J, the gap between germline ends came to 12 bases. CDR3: CATIERDYGYTF. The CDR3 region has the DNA TGTGCCACCATAGAAAGGGACTATGGCTACACCTTC.

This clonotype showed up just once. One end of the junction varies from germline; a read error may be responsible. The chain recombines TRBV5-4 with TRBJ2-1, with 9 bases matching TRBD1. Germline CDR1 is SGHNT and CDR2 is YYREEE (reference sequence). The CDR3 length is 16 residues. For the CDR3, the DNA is TGTGTCAGCAGCGGGACCGGGACAGGGTGGTACAATGAGCAGTTCTTC. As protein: CVSSGTGTGWYNEQFF.

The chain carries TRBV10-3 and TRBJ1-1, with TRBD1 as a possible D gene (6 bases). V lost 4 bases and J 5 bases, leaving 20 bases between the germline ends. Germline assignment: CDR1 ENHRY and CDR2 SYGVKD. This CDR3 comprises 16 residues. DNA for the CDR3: TGTGCCATCAGTGGGGGGGGAACAGGGTCGGATACTGAAGCTTTCTTT. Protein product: CAISGGGTGSDTEAFF.

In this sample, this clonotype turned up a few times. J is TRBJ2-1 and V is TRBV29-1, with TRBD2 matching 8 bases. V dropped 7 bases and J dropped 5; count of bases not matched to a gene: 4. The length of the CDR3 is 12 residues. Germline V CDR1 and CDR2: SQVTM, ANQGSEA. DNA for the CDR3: TGCAGCGGAACTAGCGGTAACAATGAGCAGTTCTTC. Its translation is CSGTSGNNEQFF.

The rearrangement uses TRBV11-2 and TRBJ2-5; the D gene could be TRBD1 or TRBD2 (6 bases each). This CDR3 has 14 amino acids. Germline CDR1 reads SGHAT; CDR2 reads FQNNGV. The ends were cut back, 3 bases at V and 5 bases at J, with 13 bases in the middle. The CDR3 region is CASSLIGGAETQYF. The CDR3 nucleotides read TGTGCCAGCAGCTTGATCGGGGGCGCGGAGACCCAGTACTTC.

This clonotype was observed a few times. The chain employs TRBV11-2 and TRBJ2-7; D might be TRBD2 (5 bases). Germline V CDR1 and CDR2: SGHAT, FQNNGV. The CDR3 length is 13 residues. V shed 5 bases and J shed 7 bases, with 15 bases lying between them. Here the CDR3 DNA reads TGTGCCAGCAGCCAAACTAGAGGCGGAGAGCAGTACTTC. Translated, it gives CASSQTRGGEQYF.

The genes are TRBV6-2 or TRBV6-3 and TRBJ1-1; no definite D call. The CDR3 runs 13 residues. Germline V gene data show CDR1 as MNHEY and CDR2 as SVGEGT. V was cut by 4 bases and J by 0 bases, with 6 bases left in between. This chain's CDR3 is CASSFKMNTEAFF. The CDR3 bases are TGTGCCAGCAGTTTTAAGATGAACACTGAAGCTTTCTTT.

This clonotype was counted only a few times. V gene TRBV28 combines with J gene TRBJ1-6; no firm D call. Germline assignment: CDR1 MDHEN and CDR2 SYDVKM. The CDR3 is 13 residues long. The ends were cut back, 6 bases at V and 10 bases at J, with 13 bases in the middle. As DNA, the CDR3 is TGTGCCAGCAGATCAAACAGTCGATCACCCCTCCACTTT. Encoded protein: CASRSNSRSPLHF.

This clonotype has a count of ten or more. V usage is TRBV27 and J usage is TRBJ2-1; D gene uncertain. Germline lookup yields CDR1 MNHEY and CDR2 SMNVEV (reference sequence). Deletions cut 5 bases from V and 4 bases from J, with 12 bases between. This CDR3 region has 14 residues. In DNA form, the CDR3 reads TGTGCCAGCAGTCCCAACGGTGCTTACAATGAGCAGTTCTTC. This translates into CASSPNGAYNEQFF.

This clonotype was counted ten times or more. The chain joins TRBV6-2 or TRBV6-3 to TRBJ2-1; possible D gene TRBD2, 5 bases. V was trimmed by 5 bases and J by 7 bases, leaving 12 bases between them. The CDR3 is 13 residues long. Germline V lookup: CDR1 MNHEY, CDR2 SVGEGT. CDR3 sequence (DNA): TGTGCCAGCAGTCCCTTCGGGAAGAATGAGCAGTTCTTC. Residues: CASSPFGKNEQFF.

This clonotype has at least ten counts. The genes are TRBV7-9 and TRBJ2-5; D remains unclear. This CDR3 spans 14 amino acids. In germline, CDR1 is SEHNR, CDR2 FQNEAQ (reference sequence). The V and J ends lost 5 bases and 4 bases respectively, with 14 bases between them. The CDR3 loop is CASSQRTMGETQYF. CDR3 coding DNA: TGTGCCAGCAGCCAACGGACCATGGGAGAGACCCAGTACTTC. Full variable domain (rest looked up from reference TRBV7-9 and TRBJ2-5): DTGVSQNPRHKITKRGQNVTFRCDPISEHNRLYWYRQTLGQGPEFLTYFQNEAQLEKSRLLSDRFSAERPKGSFSTLEIQRTEQGDSAMYLCASSQRTMGETQYFGPGTRLLVL.

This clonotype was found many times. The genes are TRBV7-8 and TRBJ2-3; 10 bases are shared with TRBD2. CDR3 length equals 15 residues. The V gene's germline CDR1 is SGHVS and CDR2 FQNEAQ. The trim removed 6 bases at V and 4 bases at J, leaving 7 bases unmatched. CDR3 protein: CASRTLSGRADTQYF. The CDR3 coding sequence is TGTGCCAGCAGAACCCTAAGCGGGAGGGCAGATACGCAGTATTTT. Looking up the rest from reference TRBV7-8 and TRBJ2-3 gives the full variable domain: GAGVSQSPRYKVAKRGQDVALRCDPISGHVSLFWYQQALGQGPEFLTYFQNEAQLDKSGLPSDRFFAERPEGSVSTLKIQRTQQEDSAVYLCASRTLSGRADTQYFGPGTRLTVL.

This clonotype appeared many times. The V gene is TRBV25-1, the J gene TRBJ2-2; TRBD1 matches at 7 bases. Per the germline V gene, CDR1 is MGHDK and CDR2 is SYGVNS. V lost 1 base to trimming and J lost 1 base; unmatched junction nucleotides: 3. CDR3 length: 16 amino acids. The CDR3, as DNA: TGTGCCAGCAGTGAATCGAACAGGGGGAACACCGGGGAGCTGTTTTTT. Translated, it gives CASSESNRGNTGELFF. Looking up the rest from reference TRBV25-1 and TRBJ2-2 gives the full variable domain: EADIYQTPRYLVIGTGKKITLECSQTMGHDKMYWYQQDPGMELHLIHYSYGVNSTEKGDLSSESTVSRIRTEHFPLTLESARPSHTSQYLCASSESNRGNTGELFFGEGSRLTVL.

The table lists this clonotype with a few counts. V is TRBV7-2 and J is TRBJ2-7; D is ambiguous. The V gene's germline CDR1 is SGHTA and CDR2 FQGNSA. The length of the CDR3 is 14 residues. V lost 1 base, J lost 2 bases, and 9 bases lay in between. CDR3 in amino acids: CASSLVAAAYEQYF. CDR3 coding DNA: TGTGCCAGCAGCTTAGTGGCAGCAGCCTACGAGCAGTACTTC.

CDR3 coding DNA: TGCAGCGTTGATGCCGGGACTAGCAGTACAGATACGCAGTATTTT. Its translation is CSVDAGTSSTDTQYF. This chain uses TRBV29-1 with TRBJ2-3; the match to TRBD2 covers 9 bases. V was pared by 3 bases and J by 3 bases, with 7 bases of the junction left unmatched. Germline values: CDR1 SQVTM, CDR2 ANQGSEA. The length of the CDR3 is 15 residues.

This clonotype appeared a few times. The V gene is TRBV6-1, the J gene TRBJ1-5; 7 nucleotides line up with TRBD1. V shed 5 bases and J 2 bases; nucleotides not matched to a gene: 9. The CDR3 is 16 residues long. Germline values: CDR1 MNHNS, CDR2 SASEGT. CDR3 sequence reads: CASSPSRTGGNQPQHF. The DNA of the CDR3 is TGTGCCAGCAGTCCATCCAGGACAGGAGGCAATCAGCCCCAGCATTTT.

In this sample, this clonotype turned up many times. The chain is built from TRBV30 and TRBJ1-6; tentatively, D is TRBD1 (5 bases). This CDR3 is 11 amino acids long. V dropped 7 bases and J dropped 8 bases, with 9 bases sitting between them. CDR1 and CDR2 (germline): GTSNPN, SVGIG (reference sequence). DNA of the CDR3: TGTGCCTCAAGGGACGATTCACCCCTCCACTTT. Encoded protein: CASRDDSPLHF.

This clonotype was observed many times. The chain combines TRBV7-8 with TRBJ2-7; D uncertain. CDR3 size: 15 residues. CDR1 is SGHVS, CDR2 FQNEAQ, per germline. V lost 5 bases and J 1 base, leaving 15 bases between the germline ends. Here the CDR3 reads CASSPRRTDSYEQYF. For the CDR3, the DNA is TGTGCCAGCAGCCCCCGCCGAACCGATTCCTACGAGCAGTACTTC.